The present T cell receptor (beta chain) was sequenced within a study of shared clonotypes between healthy human individuals. Deletions cut 5 bases from V and 0 bases from J, with 14 bases between. Germline loops: CDR1 SGHAT, CDR2 FQNNGV. This CDR3 is built from 15 residues. Generated by immunoSEQ multiplex PCR, the TCRdb table keeps only in-frame clones and is missing some. The profile shows more than 2,000,000 clones, 93% of them singletons. The donors were all Caucasian adults (living in Nashville, Tennessee). This chain uses TRBV11-2 with TRBJ2-7; no clear D gene. The source of this sequence is a man younger than 30 in good health. Some clones in this sample may be carry-over from other donors' samples. Sequencing input: naive CD4+ T cells from PBMCs. Described subset: CD45RA+ positively selected. CDR3 coding DNA: TGTGCCAGCAGCAGAACCGGAACTATCTCCTACGAGCAGTACTTC. This gives the protein CASSRTGTISYEQYF.